Presented here are 20 T cell receptor beta chains from one specimen sequenced in a study of preoperative IRX-2 immunotherapy in early breast cancer. The treatment denotes: preoperative locoregional IRX-2 cytokine immunotherapy. The method was immunoSEQ multiplex PCR; TCRdb's version includes in-frame clones alone and lacks a portion of them. The sample shows fewer than 25,000 clones, 85% to 90% of them seen only once. Sequencing used tumor tissue, obtained after IRX-2 immunotherapy. These receptors came from a human donor with breast cancer.

This clone showed up just a few times. The V and J genes are TRBV30 and TRBJ1-2; no definite D call. The V and J ends lost 5 bases and 2 bases respectively, with 6 bases between them. Germline lookup yields CDR1 GTSNPN and CDR2 SVGIG (reference sequence). The CDR3 has 11 residues. CDR3 protein: CAWGRNYGYTF. Here the CDR3 DNA reads TGTGCCTGGGGCAGAAACTATGGCTACACCTTC.

Worth noting for this clone: Distinct nucleotide sequences in the sample also encode this CDR3. The chain joins TRBV11-2 to TRBJ1-1; D gene ambiguous. Per the germline V gene, CDR1 is SGHAT and CDR2 is FQNNGV. Trimming stripped 0 bases from V and 7 bases from J, with 12 bases between. The CDR3 extends over 14 amino acids. CDR3 region: CASSLDRERSEAFF. The CDR3 DNA is TGTGCCAGCAGCTTAGATCGGGAGCGGAGTGAAGCTTTCTTT. The full variable domain, in which reference TRBV11-2 and TRBJ1-1 provide the parts outside the CDR3, is EAGVAQSPRYKIIEKRQSVAFWCNPISGHATLYWYQQILGQGPKLLIQFQNNGVVDDSQLPKDRFSAERLKGVDSTLKIQPAKLEDSAVYLCASSLDRERSEAFFGQGTRLTVV.

This chain joins TRBV6-6 and TRBJ1-2; possible D gene TRBD1, 6 bases. Deletions cut 3 bases from V and 4 bases from J, with 12 bases between. CDR3 size: 14 residues. In germline, CDR1 is MNHNY, CDR2 SVGAGI (reference sequence). The CDR3 coding sequence is TGTGCCAGCAGTTATAGGGGGGAGGGCTATGGCTACACCTTC. Translated: CASSYRGEGYGYTF.

The chain combines TRBV4-1 with TRBJ2-5; 7 nucleotides align to TRBD1. CDR3 size: 16 residues. Germline V lookup: CDR1 MGHRA, CDR2 YSYEKL. V was clipped by 1 base and J by 4 bases; unmatched bases: 9. The CDR3 nucleotides are TGCGCCAGCAGCCAAGGCCGGACAGGACCTGGAGAGACCCAGTACTTC. It codes for CASSQGRTGPGETQYF.

This clone was seen a handful of times. One base separates it from a far larger clone, so it is likely a read error. The chain is built from TRBV5-1 and TRBJ1-1; no firm D call. Germline V gene lookup returns CDR1 SGHRS and CDR2 YFSETQ. This CDR3 has 12 amino acids. V was cut by 4 bases and J by 8 bases, with 12 bases left in between. The CDR3 DNA is TGCGCCAGCAGCCCTTGGAGCGGGGAAGCTTTCTTT. Translated, it gives CASSPWSGEAFF.

This chain links TRBV6-6 with TRBJ2-7; TRBD1 agrees at 9 bases. Germline CDR1 is MNHNY and CDR2 is SVGAGI (reference sequence). V was clipped by 7 bases and J by 5 bases; unmatched bases: 12. This CDR3 has 15 amino acids. This CDR3 reads CASNITGTGFNEQYV. Written as DNA, the CDR3 is TGTGCCAGCAACATCACCGGGACAGGGTTCAACGAGCAGTACGTC.

This clone has a handful of counts. This chain uses TRBV5-8 with TRBJ1-2; no reliable D call. The CDR3 totals 11 residues. Trimming cost V 4 bases and J 8 bases, with 9 bases left between them. Germline CDR1 and CDR2: SGHTS and YDEGEE. The CDR3 loop reads CASSLRYGYTF. The DNA for the CDR3 is TGTGCCAGCAGCCTGAGATACGGCTACACCTTC.

The chain links TRBV4-2 to TRBJ2-6; D perhaps matches TRBD1 (6 bases). CDR3 length: 15 residues. V lost 1 base to trimming and J lost 6 bases, with 10 bases between them. Germline CDR1 is LGHNA and CDR2 is YNFKEQ. The DNA for the CDR3 is TGTGCCAGCAGCCAAGTGACGGGACAGGCCAACGTCCTGACTTTC. This encodes CASSQVTGQANVLTF.

This clone has a single count. The V gene is TRBV5-1, the J gene TRBJ2-1; no reliable D call. V dropped 0 bases and J dropped 1 base, with 8 bases sitting between them. The CDR3 sequence is 15 residues long. CDR1 is SGHRS, CDR2 YFSETQ, per germline. The CDR3 loop is CASSLGAPSYNEQFF. The CDR3 DNA is TGCGCCAGCAGCTTGGGGGCCCCGTCCTACAATGAGCAGTTCTTC.

To note about this clone: At one boundary the junction diverges from the germline segment, which might be a read error. The chain combines TRBV14 with TRBJ2-7, with D perhaps TRBD2 (6 bases). From germline, CDR1 is SGHDN and CDR2 FVKESK. The CDR3 sequence is 13 residues long. CDR3 nucleotides: TGTACCAGCAGCCAAGTGGGACTCCAAGCCCAGTACTTC. It is translated as CTSSQVGLQAQYF. Looking up the rest from reference TRBV14 and TRBJ2-7 gives the full variable domain: EAGVTQFPSHSVIEKGQTVTLRCDPISGHDNLYWYRRVMGKEIKFLLHFVKESKQDESGMPNNRFLAERTGGTYSTLKVQPAELEDSGVYFCTSSQVGLQAQYFGPGTRLTVT.

V and J are TRBV28 and TRBJ1-2; D perhaps matches TRBD1 (5 bases). The CDR3 is 16 residues long. Germline V gene data show CDR1 as MDHEN and CDR2 as SYDVKM. V was trimmed by 4 bases and J by 0 bases, leaving 15 bases between them. The CDR3 DNA is TGTGCCAGCAGTTCGTACGGGGGAGACACTAACTATGGCTACACCTTC. Residues: CASSSYGGDTNYGYTF.

The V gene is TRBV7-2, the J gene TRBJ1-1; 8 bases agree with TRBD1. CDR3 length equals 14 residues. V dropped 3 bases and J dropped 4; count of bases not matched to a gene: 4. Germline V gene lookup returns CDR1 SGHTA and CDR2 FQGNSA. The CDR3 bases are TGTGCCAGCAGCTTCCGGACAGGGACCACTGAAGCTTTCTTT. This codes for CASSFRTGTTEAFF.

V usage is TRBV5-5 and J usage is TRBJ1-2; the D gene is possibly TRBD1 (5 bases). Between the trimmed V and J ends, which lost 0 bases and 8 bases, there was a span of 14 bases. CDR1 is SGHKS and CDR2 is YYEKEE in the germline V gene (reference sequence). The CDR3 is 14 amino acids. DNA for the CDR3: TGTGCCAGCAGCTTGGACACTACACAGGCGGGCTACACCTTC. As protein: CASSLDTTQAGYTF. Combining the CDR3 with reference TRBV5-5 and TRBJ1-2 gives the whole variable domain DAGVTQSPTHLIKTRGQQVTLRCSPISGHKSVSWYQQVLGQGPQFIFQYYEKEERGRGNFPDRFSARQFPNYSSELNVNALLLGDSALYLCASSLDTTQAGYTFGSGTRLTVV.

This chain connects TRBV2 to TRBJ1-5; 8 bases align to TRBD1. This CDR3 region has 15 residues. The V and J ends lost 5 bases and 7 bases, in that order; junction bases with no gene match: 10. From germline, CDR1 is SNHLY and CDR2 FYNNEI. CDR3 sequence reads: CASSPTTGVGQPQHF. CDR3 in DNA: TGTGCCAGCAGTCCAACGACAGGGGTTGGGCAGCCCCAGCATTTT.

The rearrangement links TRBV15 to TRBJ1-1; D gene ambiguous. The CDR3 extends over 14 amino acids. V lost 1 base to trimming and J lost 5 bases, with 11 bases between them. Germline assignment: CDR1 LNHNV and CDR2 YYDKDF (reference sequence). CDR3 protein: CATSRGKGSTEAFF. DNA of the CDR3: TGTGCCACCAGCAGAGGGAAAGGGTCAACTGAAGCTTTCTTT.

The chain combines TRBV6-7 with TRBJ2-3; 8 bases agree with TRBD1. TRBV6-7 is marked as an open reading frame, function uncertain. The CDR3 has 14 residues. V was pared by 8 bases and J by 4 bases, with 8 bases of the junction left unmatched. This chain's CDR3 is CASPPRTGSDTQYF. The DNA of the CDR3 is TGTGCCAGCCCCCCGAGGACAGGGTCAGATACGCAGTATTTT.

This clone appeared once. This sequence joins TRBV7-2 and TRBJ2-5, with D maybe TRBD2 (7 bases). V was cut by 0 bases and J by 7 bases, with 12 bases left in between. The CDR3 totals 14 residues. Germline V gives CDR1 SGHTA, CDR2 FQGNSA. CDR3 DNA sequence: TGTGCCAGCAGCTTAGCGGGGGGGGCAGGGACCCAGTACTTC. This gives the protein CASSLAGGAGTQYF. The full variable domain, rest sourced from reference TRBV7-2 and TRBJ2-5, is GAGVSQSPSNKVTEKGKDVELRCDPISGHTALYWYRQSLGQGLEFLIYFQGNSAPDKSGLPSDRFSAERTGGSVSTLTIQRTQQEDSAVYLCASSLAGGAGTQYFGPGTRLLVL.

V is TRBV5-4 and J is TRBJ1-4; tentatively, D is TRBD1 (5 bases). The CDR3 runs to 15 residues. Germline loops: CDR1 SGHNT, CDR2 YYREEE (reference sequence). V dropped 4 bases and J dropped 7 bases, with 17 bases sitting between them. CDR3 nucleotides: TGTGCCAGCAGCCCGGGTGTCCGGGGGGGTGAAAAACTGTTTTTT. Encoded protein: CASSPGVRGGEKLFF.

V and J are TRBV4-2 and TRBJ2-3; the D is unclear. Germline loops: CDR1 LGHNA, CDR2 YNFKEQ. Between the trimmed V and J ends, which lost 0 bases and 2 bases, there was a span of 3 bases. The CDR3 runs 13 residues. CDR3 loop: CASSQDPTDTQYF. The CDR3 DNA reads as TGTGCCAGCAGCCAAGATCCCACAGATACGCAGTATTTT.

In this sample, this clone is medium-sized. J is TRBJ2-3 and V is TRBV4-1; D possibly uses TRBD1 or TRBD2 (6 bases each). The CDR3 is 18 amino acids. Germline CDR1 MGHRA, CDR2 YSYEKL. Trimming shortened V by 0 bases and J by 0 bases, and 16 bases separated the two germline ends. CDR3 nucleotides: TGCGCCAGCAGCCAAGATAGGAGTAGGGGGGCCAGCACAGATACGCAGTATTTT. This sequence encodes CASSQDRSRGASTDTQYF.